The entry that follows covers one TCR beta chain sequence. Antigen unknown. This specimen belongs to a study of blood T cells in healthy people across ages. The CDR3 is 13 amino acids. The trim removed 8 bases at V and 8 bases at J, leaving 5 bases unmatched. Germline CDR1 MDHEN, CDR2 SYDVKM. Study-wide results and limits: In older individuals, TCR beta diversity per million T cells was lower, falling roughly linearly with age.

It was with a sample-barcoded 5' primer and a J-beta primer mix that a second PCR of roughly 7 to 12 cycles was run. Each cDNA was tagged by a template-switch adaptor containing 12 random nucleotides. TCRdb used MiXCR to reprocess the 5' RACE reads, holding one entry per CDR3 protein. The data show around 1,500,000 distinct CDR3 sequences, 28% seen once. The gene calls are TRBV28 and TRBJ1-6, with 8 bases matching TRBD1. The material sequenced was blood. The source is a woman aged 25-40 years in good health. CDR3 loop: CASRGQDYSPLHF. In DNA form, the CDR3 reads TGTGCCAGCCGGGGACAGGACTATTCACCCCTCCACTTT.